These 20 T cell receptor beta chains were sequenced from one sample in a study of neurological immune-mediated disorders (dated by TCRdb to between 2017 and 2020). Library method: 5' RACE. Sequencing was performed on an Illumina HiSeq 2500. TCRdb reprocessing: public reads trimmed at Q25 with fastp, clones called with MiXCR, in-frame beta chains kept. Each entry merges the rows of one CDR3 protein and shows their most common DNA and genes. Recorded for this sample are some 61,000 distinct CDR3 sequences; roughly 3.9% of them occurred a single time. The ten largest clones add up to 1% to 1.5% of the sample. The sample taken for sequencing was PBMCs. The receptor source for this set is a man aged 25-45 years with multiple sclerosis.

This clonotype was counted at least ten times. The chain combines TRBV20-1 with TRBJ1-6; 9 bases match TRBD1. V gave up 4 bases and J gave up 8 bases; unmatched junction bases: 3. Germline lookup yields CDR1 DFQATT and CDR2 SNEGSKA (reference sequence). The CDR3 is made up of 13 amino acids. CDR3 protein: CSAKQGADSPLHF. The DNA of the CDR3 is TGCAGTGCTAAACAGGGGGCAGATTCACCCCTCCACTTT.

This clonotype has ten or more counts. The V gene is TRBV25-1, the J gene TRBJ1-1; D not resolved. This CDR3 is built from 14 residues. V dropped 3 bases and J dropped 4 bases, with 12 bases sitting between them. CDR1 is MGHDK, CDR2 SYGVNS, per germline. CDR3 DNA: TGTGCCAGCAGTGACCGGGCAAGTCTCACTGAAGCTTTCTTT. This encodes CASSDRASLTEAFF.

This clonotype showed up just a few times. A read error is possible here, since a much larger clone lies one base away. This chain joins TRBV5-6 and TRBJ2-7, with D possibly matching TRBD2 (6 bases). The V and J ends lost 1 base and 5 bases respectively, with 13 bases between them. The CDR3 is made up of 14 amino acids. Germline V lookup: CDR1 SGHDT, CDR2 YYEEEE. CDR3 sequence reads: CASSLQGTLNEQYF. Here the CDR3 DNA reads TGTGCCAGCAGCTTGCAAGGGACTCTGAACGAGCAGTACTTC.

In this sample, this clonotype turned up many times. The V call is TRBV20-1, the J call TRBJ2-7; perhaps TRBD2 as D (6 bases). Between the trimmed V and J ends, which lost 5 bases and 2 bases, there was a span of 13 bases. There are 13 residues in the CDR3. Germline CDR1 DFQATT, CDR2 SNEGSKA (reference sequence). In DNA form, the CDR3 reads TGCAGTGCTGCCCGCGGGAACCCCTACGAGCAGTACTTC. Residues: CSAARGNPYEQYF.

This clonotype was picked up many times. The V gene is TRBV12-3 or TRBV12-4, the J gene TRBJ2-7, with D possibly TRBD2 on 7 matching bases. CDR3 length equals 17 residues. The V and J ends lost 6 bases and 7 bases respectively, with 28 bases between them. The CDR3 sequence is CASSPSKGGGPLREQYF. As DNA, the CDR3 is TGTGCCAGCAGCCCCTCGAAGGGCGGGGGCCCACTCAGAGAGCAGTACTTC.

The CDR3 sequence is CASSKGAGGGYNEQFF. CDR3 nucleotide sequence: TGTGCCAGCAGCAAAGGGGCAGGGGGTGGTTACAATGAGCAGTTCTTC. This sequence joins TRBV21-1 and TRBJ2-1; the D call TRBD1 from the table was never checked on the DNA. TRBV21-1 is shown as a pseudogene. The CDR3 runs to 16 residues.

This clonotype has more than one count but fewer than ten. V is TRBV4-1 and J is TRBJ1-1, with unresolved D. With 0 bases removed from V and 1 base from J, the gap between germline ends came to 9 bases. This CDR3 is built from 15 residues. CDR1 and CDR2 from the germline V gene are MGHRA and YSYEKL. CDR3 nucleotides: TGCGCCAGCAGCCAAGAGACTTTTAGGAACACTGAAGCTTTCTTT. Its translation is CASSQETFRNTEAFF.

This clonotype was seen repeatedly, ten times or more. The CDR3 is CASSQILQVPNNQPQHF. CDR3 DNA: TGCGCCAGCAGCCAAATCCTCCAGGTACCGAACAATCAGCCCCAGCATTTT. The genes are TRBV4-1 and TRBJ1-5; D gene ambiguous. The V gene's germline CDR1 is MGHRA and CDR2 YSYEKL. Trimming stripped 2 bases from V and 3 bases from J, with 17 bases between. The CDR3 loop spans 17 amino acids.

This clonotype was recorded many times. The chain uses TRBV20-1 and TRBJ2-1; TRBD2 matches at 7 bases. The germline V gene encodes CDR1 DFQATT and CDR2 SNEGSKA (reference sequence). The junction had 4 bases not matched to a gene; V was cut back by 5 bases and J by 3 bases. The CDR3 contains 13 residues. CDR3 sequence: CSAPSGVYNEQFF. The CDR3 bases are TGCAGTGCTCCAAGCGGGGTCTACAATGAGCAGTTCTTC.

About this clonotype: A read error is possible here, since a much larger clone lies one base away. CDR3 in DNA: TGTGTCAGCAGTGAAGGGCTAGCGGACACAGATACGCAGTATTTT. Translated, it gives CVSSEGLADTDTQYF. The gene calls are TRBV2 and TRBJ2-3, with 7 bases that match TRBD2. The CDR3 has 15 residues. Germline assignment: CDR1 SNHLY and CDR2 FYNNEI.

In this sample, this clonotype turned up many times. The chain carries TRBV6-2 or TRBV6-3 and TRBJ2-7; 10 positions match TRBD2. V trimming: 6 bases; J trimming: 3 bases; junction bases outside the gene matches: 8. Germline CDR1 MNHEY, CDR2 SVGEGT. This CDR3 is built from 15 residues. The CDR3 loop reads CASSPPGLAHYEQYF. Here the CDR3 DNA reads TGTGCCAGCAGCCCCCCGGGACTAGCGCACTACGAGCAGTACTTC.

At least ten counts were recorded for this clonotype. The chain couples TRBV27 to TRBJ2-7, with D unresolved. The germline V gene encodes CDR1 MNHEY and CDR2 SMNVEV (reference sequence). The CDR3 sequence is 13 residues long. The V gene lost 5 bases and the J gene lost 4 bases, with 12 bases spanning the gap. The CDR3: CASSQGQNYEQYF. CDR3 bases: TGTGCCAGCAGTCAAGGCCAGAATTACGAGCAGTACTTC.

The chain has TRBV20-1 and TRBJ2-5, with 9 bases matching TRBD2. V lost 6 bases, J lost 2 bases, and 10 bases stayed unmatched. The CDR3 is 15 residues long. Germline V lookup: CDR1 DFQATT, CDR2 SNEGSKA (reference sequence). The CDR3 reads CSAGRTSGGQETQYF. CDR3 DNA sequence: TGCAGTGCGGGCCGGACAAGCGGGGGGCAAGAGACCCAGTACTTC.

This clonotype has a count of ten or more. The chain combines TRBV10-3 with TRBJ2-7, with TRBD1 identical over 9 bases. Germline CDR1 ENHRY, CDR2 SYGVKD. After removal of 11 bases from V and 6 bases from J, the junction contained 11 bases not matched to a gene. This CDR3 comprises 13 residues. The chain's CDR3 is CASRGTGKSEQYF. CDR3 nucleotides: TGTGCCTCCCGTGGGACAGGGAAGAGCGAGCAGTACTTC.

This clonotype was seen many times. CDR3 nucleotide sequence: TGTGCCACCTCGGGACGAATCCGCTATGGCTACACCTTC. The encoded protein is CATSGRIRYGYTF. V is TRBV13 and J is TRBJ1-2; perhaps TRBD1 as D (5 bases). The CDR3 has 13 residues. Germline V CDR1 and CDR2: PRHDT, FYEKMQ (reference sequence). Trimming took 10 bases from V and 4 from J, leaving 16 bases between them.

This clonotype was detected many times. The V and J genes are TRBV20-1 and TRBJ1-1; D not certain. Germline V lookup: CDR1 DFQATT, CDR2 SNEGSKA (reference sequence). Trimming pared 1 base from V and 7 bases from J, leaving 10 bases between. This CDR3 has 12 amino acids. CDR3 DNA sequence: TGCAGTGCTAGAGTCAGTTCAGTTGAAGCTTTCTTT. It encodes CSARVSSVEAFF.

This clonotype was counted many times. Written as DNA, the CDR3 is TGTGCCAGCAGCTTAGTATCCGGGGGTGAGCAGTTCTTC. This encodes CASSLVSGGEQFF. This chain connects TRBV7-9 to TRBJ2-1, with a tentative D call TRBD2 (6 bases). This CDR3 comprises 13 residues. V was shortened by 1 base and J by 9 bases, with 10 bases between the two germline ends. Germline V gene data show CDR1 as SEHNR and CDR2 as FQNEAQ (reference sequence).

Many counts were recorded for this clonotype. V usage is TRBV5-1 and J usage is TRBJ2-7, with D perhaps TRBD1 (6 bases). Trimming pared 1 base from V and 9 bases from J, leaving 20 bases between. The CDR3 contains 15 residues. Germline V gene lookup returns CDR1 SGHRS and CDR2 YFSETQ. The CDR3 bases are TGCGCCAGCAGCTTGCAACAGGGTTTTTTGGAGCTGCAGTACTTC. Translation: CASSLQQGFLELQYF.

This clonotype came up many times. A junction end diverges from the germline sequence, so it may reflect a read error. V and J are TRBV29-1 and TRBJ1-6, with a tentative D call TRBD1 (5 bases). The CDR3 is 13 residues long. Germline V lookup: CDR1 SQVTM, CDR2 ANQGSEA. CDR3 nucleotide sequence: TGCTGCGTTCAGGGCAACTCTAATTCACCCCTCAACTTT. This sequence encodes CCVQGNSNSPLNF.

In its sample, this clonotype was seen many times. The chain carries TRBV20-1 and TRBJ2-1; 11 bases align to TRBD2. Germline trimming cut 3 bases from V and 0 bases from J; bases unmatched to any gene: 7. Germline CDR1 is DFQATT and CDR2 is SNEGSKA (reference sequence). The CDR3 has 17 residues. CDR3 sequence (DNA): TGCAGTGCTAGTGATAGCGGGGGGGAAAGCTCCTACAATGAGCAGTTCTTC. Translating gives CSASDSGGESSYNEQFF.